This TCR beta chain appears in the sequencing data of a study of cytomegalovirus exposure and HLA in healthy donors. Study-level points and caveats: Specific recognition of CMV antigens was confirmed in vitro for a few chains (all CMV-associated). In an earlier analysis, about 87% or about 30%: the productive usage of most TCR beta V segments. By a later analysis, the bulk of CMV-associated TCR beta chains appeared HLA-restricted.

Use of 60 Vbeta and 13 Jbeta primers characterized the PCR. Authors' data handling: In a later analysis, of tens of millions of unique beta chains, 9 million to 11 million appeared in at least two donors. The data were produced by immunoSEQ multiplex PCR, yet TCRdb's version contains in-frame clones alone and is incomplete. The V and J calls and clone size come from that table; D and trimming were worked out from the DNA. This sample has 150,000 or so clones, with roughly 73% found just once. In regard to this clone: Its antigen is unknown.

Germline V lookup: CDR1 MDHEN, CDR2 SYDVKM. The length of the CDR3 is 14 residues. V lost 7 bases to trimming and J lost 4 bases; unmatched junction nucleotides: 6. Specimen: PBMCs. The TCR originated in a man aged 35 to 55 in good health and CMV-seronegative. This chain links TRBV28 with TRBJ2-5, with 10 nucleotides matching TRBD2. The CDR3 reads CASTLLAGTETQYF. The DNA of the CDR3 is TGTGCCAGCACCTTACTAGCGGGGACAGAGACCCAGTACTTC.